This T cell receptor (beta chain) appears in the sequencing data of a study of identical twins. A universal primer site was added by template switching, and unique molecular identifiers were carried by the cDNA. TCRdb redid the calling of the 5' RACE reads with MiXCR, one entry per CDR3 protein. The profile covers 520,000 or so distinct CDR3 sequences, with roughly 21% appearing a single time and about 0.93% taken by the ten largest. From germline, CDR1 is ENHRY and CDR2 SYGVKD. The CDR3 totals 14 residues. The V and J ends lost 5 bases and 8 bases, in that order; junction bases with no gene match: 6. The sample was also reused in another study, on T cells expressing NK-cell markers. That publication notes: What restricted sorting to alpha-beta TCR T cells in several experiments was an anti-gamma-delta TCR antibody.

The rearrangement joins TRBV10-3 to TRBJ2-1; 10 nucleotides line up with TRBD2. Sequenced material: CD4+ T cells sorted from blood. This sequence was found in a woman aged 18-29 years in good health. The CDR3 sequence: CAISPSGSLDEQFF. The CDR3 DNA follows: TGTGCCATCAGTCCTAGCGGGAGCTTGGATGAGCAGTTCTTC.